The 20 T cell receptor beta chains given below trace back to one sample, sequenced in a study of cytomegalovirus exposure and HLA in healthy donors. Vbeta (60) and Jbeta (13) primers were used in the PCR. Some clones are missing from TCRdb's copy, which holds only in-frame ones; the method was immunoSEQ multiplex PCR. The table includes roughly 100,000 clones, 70% to 75% detected once. Sequencing used PBMCs. Every receptor here comes from a man aged 40-49 years in good health and CMV-seronegative.

The CDR3 coding sequence is TGCGCCAGCAGCCGACTAGCGGTACTCACCTACAATGAGCAGTTCTTC. Protein product: CASSRLAVLTYNEQFF. The rearrangement joins TRBV5-1 to TRBJ2-1; 9 nucleotides line up with TRBD2. The CDR3 totals 16 residues. V gave up 4 bases and J gave up 2 bases; unmatched junction bases: 7. Germline CDR1 is SGHRS and CDR2 is YFSETQ. Full variable domain (outside the CDR3, taken from reference TRBV5-1 and TRBJ2-1): KAGVTQTPRYLIKTRGQQVTLSCSPISGHRSVSWYQQTPGQGLQFLFEYFSETQRNKGNFPGRFSGRQFSNSRSEMNVSTLELGDSALYLCASSRLAVLTYNEQFFGPGTRLTVL.

The chain carries TRBV11-3 and TRBJ2-1, with D maybe TRBD2 (5 bases). Germline lookup yields CDR1 SGHNT and CDR2 YENEEA. The ends were cut back, 5 bases at V and 0 bases at J, with 11 bases in the middle. The CDR3 extends over 15 amino acids. This CDR3 reads CASSVIRDSYNEQFF. CDR3 bases: TGTGCCAGCAGCGTAATTCGGGACTCCTACAATGAGCAGTTCTTC.

The CDR3 spells CAWSYGTVYNEQFF. The CDR3 DNA follows: TGTGCCTGGAGTTACGGGACAGTTTACAATGAGCAGTTCTTC. The chain recombines TRBV30 with TRBJ2-1, with TRBD1 matching 7 bases. J was trimmed by 4 bases and V by 2 bases; bases with no gene match: 5. The length of the CDR3 is 14 residues. The germline gives CDR1 GTSNPN, CDR2 SVGIG (reference sequence).

In regard to this clone: The sample carries other DNA sequences with the same CDR3. The genes are TRBV29-1 and TRBJ2-7, with 10 bases fitting TRBD2. The CDR3 runs 13 residues. V dropped 5 bases and J dropped 3; count of bases not matched to a gene: 4. Per germline, CDR1 SQVTM and CDR2 ANQGSEA. The chain's CDR3 is CSVRTSGYYEQYF. The CDR3 coding sequence is TGCAGCGTTAGGACTAGCGGCTACTACGAGCAGTACTTC.

This clone was seen only a few times. The gene calls are TRBV7-9 and TRBJ1-4; D is perhaps TRBD1 (5 bases). This CDR3 has 13 residues. The germline V gene has CDR1 SEHNR and CDR2 FQNEAQ (reference sequence). Trimming took 5 bases from V and 4 from J, leaving 8 bases between them. The CDR3 coding sequence is TGTGCCAGCAGCCGAGACAGTAATGAAAAACTGTTTTTT. Translated: CASSRDSNEKLFF.

This chain uses TRBV5-5 with TRBJ2-6; 11 bases match TRBD1. V shed 2 bases and J 0 bases; nucleotides not matched to a gene: 1. The CDR3 is made up of 17 amino acids. Germline CDR1 reads SGHKS; CDR2 reads YYEKEE (reference sequence). As DNA, the CDR3 is TGTGCCAGCAGCTTCGGGACAGGGGGCTCTGGGGCCAACGTCCTGACTTTC. This translates into CASSFGTGGSGANVLTF.

The chain carries TRBV28 and TRBJ2-3, with 7 bases lining up with TRBD2. Germline-derived CDR1 and CDR2 are MDHEN and SYDVKM. The CDR3 loop spans 17 amino acids. V shed 8 bases, J shed 4 bases, and the junction held 18 bases outside the gene matches. The CDR3 nucleotides are TGTGCCAGCCTCAGCGGGGCCCTTTTCTTACTCCCAGATACGCAGTATTTT. Amino acid sequence: CASLSGALFLLPDTQYF.

V gene TRBV6-4 combines with J gene TRBJ2-1; 10 bases map to TRBD1. CDR3 length: 14 amino acids. Germline V gene data show CDR1 as MRHNA and CDR2 as SNTAGT. Losses at the gene ends were 4 bases for V and 3 bases for J; bases not matched to a gene: 0. CDR3 bases: TGTGCCAGCAGTGGGACAGGGGGCTACAATGAGCAGTTCTTC. This gives the protein CASSGTGGYNEQFF.

The V and J genes are TRBV19 and TRBJ1-5; 8 bases line up with TRBD1. After removal of 5 bases from V and 5 bases from J, the junction contained 2 bases not matched to a gene. Germline assignment: CDR1 LNHDA and CDR2 SQIVND (reference sequence). CDR3 length equals 13 residues. This chain's CDR3 is CASSYRGDQPQHF. The CDR3 DNA reads as TGTGCCAGTAGTTACAGGGGGGATCAGCCCCAGCATTTT.

The rearrangement joins TRBV7-8 to TRBJ2-7; D not certain. Germline values: CDR1 SGHVS, CDR2 FQNEAQ. The V end was cut by 2 bases, the J end by 0 bases, with 5 bases between. The CDR3 is 13 amino acids. DNA of the CDR3: TGTGCCAGCAGCTTAACAGACTCCTACGAGCAGTACTTC. Translation: CASSLTDSYEQYF.

The chain is built from TRBV4-1 and TRBJ1-2, with D possibly matching TRBD1 (5 bases). This CDR3 comprises 16 residues. The germline V gene has CDR1 MGHRA and CDR2 YSYEKL. V lost 4 bases and J lost 1, with 16 bases in between. The CDR3 protein is CASSRTTGESNYGYTF. CDR3 sequence (DNA): TGCGCCAGCAGCCGTACTACAGGAGAAAGTAACTATGGCTACACCTTC.

The rearrangement links TRBV7-9 to TRBJ1-5; 9 bases are a match to TRBD1. CDR3 length equals 15 residues. Germline-derived CDR1 and CDR2 are SEHNR and FQNEAQ (reference sequence). Trimming at V came to 5 bases and at J to 6 bases, leaving 8 bases not matched to a gene. CDR3 sequence (DNA): TGTGCCAGCAGCCCACAGGGGGCGGGCGGTCAGCCCCAGCATTTT. Its protein is CASSPQGAGGQPQHF.

This rearrangement joins TRBV6-1 to TRBJ2-7; the D is unclear. This CDR3 has 13 amino acids. Germline lookup yields CDR1 MNHNS and CDR2 SASEGT. V was clipped by 7 bases and J by 0 bases, with 10 bases between them. CDR3 in amino acids: CASKRTPSYEQYF. CDR3 sequence (DNA): TGTGCCAGCAAGCGAACCCCCTCCTACGAGCAGTACTTC.

The chain combines TRBV20-1 with TRBJ1-5, with D perhaps TRBD1 (6 bases). CDR1 and CDR2 (germline): DFQATT, SNEGSKA (reference sequence). The V end was cut by 5 bases, the J end by 5 bases, with 7 bases between. This CDR3 contains 11 residues. CDR3 sequence: CSAAGDQPQHF. In DNA, the CDR3 is TGCAGTGCTGCAGGGGATCAGCCCCAGCATTTT.

In DNA form, the CDR3 reads TGTGCCAGCAGTTTACAGGGTCGGGGGACCTACGAGCAGTACTTC. Its translation is CASSLQGRGTYEQYF. V is TRBV28 and J is TRBJ2-7; D is possibly TRBD2 (6 bases). CDR1 MDHEN and CDR2 SYDVKM come from the germline V gene. The V end was cut by 2 bases, the J end by 2 bases, with 13 bases between. The CDR3 sequence is 15 residues long.

This clone was observed a single time. This chain links TRBV10-2 with TRBJ2-3; TRBD2 might be the D (6 bases). Trimming removed 8 bases at V and 2 bases at J, with 17 bases between. The CDR3 has 15 residues. CDR1 is WSHSY, CDR2 SAAADI, per germline. For the CDR3, the DNA is TGCGCCAGCGGGTTACCGACTAGTACCACAGATACGCAGTATTTT. It codes for CASGLPTSTTDTQYF.

In this sample, this clone turned up a few times. The chain carries TRBV19 and TRBJ1-1, with unresolved D. CDR3 size: 12 residues. Germline assignment: CDR1 LNHDA and CDR2 SQIVND (reference sequence). Trimming pared 3 bases from V and 8 bases from J, leaving 10 bases between. The CDR3 region is CASSIGGWEAFF. CDR3 DNA sequence: TGTGCCAGTAGTATCGGAGGGTGGGAAGCTTTCTTT.

This clone was recorded a few times. The chain has TRBV19 and TRBJ1-1; TRBD1 matches at 8 bases. The CDR3 loop spans 15 amino acids. CDR1 and CDR2 (germline): LNHDA, SQIVND (reference sequence). Unmatched junction bases numbered 4, after V lost 3 bases and J lost 1 base. This CDR3 is CASSISGGENTEAFF. The CDR3 bases are TGTGCCAGTAGTATCTCAGGGGGCGAGAACACTGAAGCTTTCTTT.

The chain recombines TRBV2 with TRBJ2-5; TRBD1 agrees at 7 bases. With V trimmed by 11 bases and J by 3 bases, 9 bases remained unmatched. This CDR3 region has 13 residues. CDR1 is SNHLY, CDR2 FYNNEI, per germline. The CDR3 nucleotides are TGTGCCCCCCCGACAGGGTGTGAAGAGACCCAGTACTTC. This sequence encodes CAPPTGCEETQYF.

The chain recombines TRBV7-7 with TRBJ2-1; D not resolved. Germline-derived CDR1 and CDR2 are SSHAT and FNYEAQ (reference sequence). The V and J ends lost 1 base and 5 bases respectively, with 9 bases between them. This CDR3 has 14 residues. This CDR3 reads CASSLGAGNNEQFF. CDR3 DNA: TGTGCCAGCAGCTTAGGGGCAGGTAACAATGAGCAGTTCTTC.